Shown below are 21 T cell receptor beta chains from a single sample sequenced in a study of patients and donors after allogeneic stem cell transplantation. TCRdb analysed the RT-PCR reads with MiXCR anew, one entry per CDR3 protein. Counted here are 200,000 to 250,000 distinct CDR3 sequences, about 38% occurring once; the ten biggest clones make up more than 9%. The sample consisted of blood, either unsorted or a sorted T cell fraction (not recorded which). The receptors were gathered from a human donor who was either an allogeneic HSCT recipient or a stem cell or donor lymphocyte infusion donor (not recorded which). It is not recorded whose cells these are; they may come from a transplant donor.

This clonotype was detected only a few times. The V call is TRBV3-1, the J call TRBJ1-2, with 7 bases aligning to TRBD1. The CDR3 covers 16 residues. Germline CDR1 reads LGHDT; CDR2 reads YNNKEL (reference sequence). Trimming took 3 bases from V and 5 from J; bases not matched to a gene: 12. CDR3 coding DNA: TGTGCCAGCAGCCACGTTTACAGGGGTAGTCGGTATGGCTACACCTTC. Translation gives CASSHVYRGSRYGYTF.

The rearrangement links TRBV9 to TRBJ1-5, with TRBD1 identical over 8 bases. After removal of 3 bases from V and 7 bases from J, the junction contained 9 bases not matched to a gene. The CDR3 loop spans 15 amino acids. CDR1 SGDLS and CDR2 YYNGEE come from the germline V gene. CDR3 sequence: CASSASGGAGQPQHF. In DNA, the CDR3 is TGTGCCAGCAGCGCCTCAGGGGGCGCGGGGCAGCCCCAGCATTTT.

This clonotype was recorded a few times. The J gene is TRBJ1-6, the V gene TRBV12-3 or TRBV12-4; D call uncertain. The CDR3 is made up of 13 amino acids. Trimming removed 9 bases from V and 9 bases from J, with 15 bases in between. The CDR3: CASMAEGGSPLHF. The CDR3, as DNA: TGTGCCAGTATGGCGGAGGGTGGTTCACCCCTCCACTTT.

The table lists this clonotype with a few counts. V and J are TRBV12-3 or TRBV12-4 and TRBJ1-1; unclear D gene. Trimming pared 3 bases from V and 0 bases from J, leaving 8 bases between. The CDR3 is made up of 14 amino acids. The CDR3 DNA follows: TGTGCCAGCAGTTTCTCAGCAATGAACACTGAAGCTTTCTTT. Amino acid sequence: CASSFSAMNTEAFF.

The CDR3 nucleotides read TGTGCCAGCAGTTTTTTGCGGATCGATAGCAATCAGCCCCAGCATTTT. This translates into CASSFLRIDSNQPQHF. This rearrangement joins TRBV12-3 or TRBV12-4 to TRBJ1-5; D is undetermined. The V end lost 3 bases, the J end lost 0 bases, and 12 bases lay between the germline ends. The CDR3 runs 16 residues.

This clonotype was observed a few times. The chain links TRBV15 to TRBJ1-3; D call uncertain. The CDR3 runs 16 residues. Germline V gene lookup returns CDR1 LNHNV and CDR2 YYDKDF (reference sequence). V lost 0 bases and J 3 bases, leaving 12 bases between the germline ends. The CDR3 reads CATSRDRLGYGNTIYF. The CDR3, as DNA: TGTGCCACCAGCAGAGACCGCTTGGGATATGGAAACACCATATATTTT. Drawing the rest from reference TRBV15 and TRBJ1-3, the complete variable domain is DAMVIQNPRYQVTQFGKPVTLSCSQTLNHNVMYWYQQKSSQAPKLLFHYYDKDFNNEADTPDNFQSRRPNTSFCFLDIRSPGLGDTAMYLCATSRDRLGYGNTIYFGEGSWLTVV.

This clonotype was observed many times. The chain carries TRBV6-5 and TRBJ1-5; D unresolved. CDR1 MNHEY and CDR2 SVGAGI come from the germline V gene. This CDR3 has 15 amino acids. V lost 6 bases, J lost 2 bases, and 14 bases lay in between. The CDR3 sequence is CASRRVVGGNQPQHF. Here the CDR3 DNA reads TGTGCCAGCAGGCGTGTGGTAGGAGGCAATCAGCCCCAGCATTTT.

V gene TRBV20-1 combines with J gene TRBJ2-1, with D perhaps assigned TRBD1 or TRBD2 (6 bases each). Trimming removed 3 bases from V and 5 bases from J, with 11 bases in between. From germline, CDR1 is DFQATT and CDR2 SNEGSKA (reference sequence). The length of the CDR3 is 13 residues. The CDR3 is CSASGQRDNEQFF. CDR3 DNA sequence: TGCAGTGCTAGCGGACAGCGGGACAATGAGCAGTTCTTC.

This clonotype was detected only a few times. V and J are TRBV6-1 and TRBJ2-5; D might be TRBD1 (5 bases). V lost 6 bases and J 4 bases, leaving 12 bases between the germline ends. CDR1 is MNHNS, CDR2 SASEGT, per germline. The CDR3 covers 13 residues. CDR3 amino acids: CASSAARGETQYF. CDR3 DNA: TGTGCCAGCAGCGCGGCAAGGGGAGAGACCCAGTACTTC.

The chain joins TRBV28 to TRBJ1-2; a weak D match, TRBD1 (6 bases). Germline V lookup: CDR1 MDHEN, CDR2 SYDVKM. V was shortened by 3 bases and J by 2 bases, with 10 bases between the two germline ends. The CDR3 consists of 14 residues. The CDR3 region has the DNA TGTGCCAGCAGTTTTGCGGGGGCGAACTATGGCTACACCTTC. Translated, it gives CASSFAGANYGYTF.

This chain uses TRBV5-1 with TRBJ2-3; 8 bases are shared with TRBD1. CDR3 length: 14 amino acids. The J segment lost 4 bases and the V segment lost 2 bases, leaving 3 bases of the junction unmatched. Germline CDR1 reads SGHRS; CDR2 reads YFSETQ. CDR3 amino acids: CASSFRQGSDTQYF. The CDR3 region has the DNA TGCGCCAGCAGCTTCCGACAGGGGTCAGATACGCAGTATTTT.

The rearrangement joins TRBV19 to TRBJ2-7; 7 bases fit TRBD1. The CDR3 has 15 amino acids. From germline, CDR1 is LNHDA and CDR2 SQIVND (reference sequence). V lost 6 bases and J lost 4; bases outside the gene matches: 12. CDR3 loop: CASSVQGTGEYEQYF. The CDR3 DNA reads TGTGCCAGTAGCGTACAGGGGACCGGAGAATACGAGCAGTACTTC.

CDR3 loop: CASSVGRAANEKLFF. The CDR3 DNA reads TGTGCCAGTAGTGTGGGCCGGGCAGCCAACGAAAAACTGTTTTTT. The chain carries TRBV27 and TRBJ1-4; D gene unclear. Germline V CDR1 and CDR2: MNHEY, SMNVEV (reference sequence). Trimming pared 9 bases from V and 8 bases from J, leaving 22 bases between. This CDR3 spans 15 amino acids.

V usage is TRBV18 and J usage is TRBJ1-2; D gene uncertain. Germline CDR1 KGHSH, CDR2 LQKENI. The CDR3 has 14 amino acids. The germline V and J ends were trimmed by 3 bases and 5 bases, with 13 bases remaining between them. CDR3 bases: TGTGCCAGCTCACCTACCTCGGTGGAATATGGCTACACCTTC. Amino acid sequence: CASSPTSVEYGYTF.

This clonotype was observed a few times. V gene TRBV12-3 or TRBV12-4 combines with J gene TRBJ2-2; 8 positions match TRBD2. The CDR3 extends over 15 amino acids. Trimming at V came to 6 bases and at J to 2 bases, leaving 5 bases not matched to a gene. CDR3 DNA sequence: TGTGCCAGCAGGGTGACTAGCGTTAACACCGGGGAGCTGTTTTTT. As protein: CASRVTSVNTGELFF.

This clonotype showed up just once. This rearrangement joins TRBV29-1 to TRBJ1-1; TRBD1 agrees at 7 bases. V dropped 6 bases and J dropped 6; count of bases not matched to a gene: 10. Looked up from germline, CDR1 is SQVTM and CDR2 is ANQGSEA. This CDR3 contains 13 residues. The CDR3 bases are TGCAGCGTAGACCAAAGACAGGGCGCTGAAGCTTTCTTT. Its translation: CSVDQRQGAEAFF.

The chain is built from TRBV5-5 and TRBJ1-6; D unresolved. Germline V gene lookup returns CDR1 SGHKS and CDR2 YYEKEE (reference sequence). CDR3 length equals 14 residues. V was clipped by 1 base and J by 7 bases, with 9 bases between them. The CDR3 coding sequence is TGTGCCAGCAGCTTGCTCGGCACGAATTCACCCCTCCACTTT. Amino acid sequence: CASSLLGTNSPLHF.

The V and J genes are TRBV12-3 or TRBV12-4 and TRBJ1-5; 9 nucleotides align to TRBD1. The J segment lost 3 bases and the V segment lost 6 bases, leaving 6 bases of the junction unmatched. The CDR3 contains 15 residues. DNA of the CDR3: TGTGCCAGCAGCCTCCGGGACAGGGTCAATCAGCCCCAGCATTTT. Amino acids: CASSLRDRVNQPQHF.

J is TRBJ1-2 and V is TRBV12-3 or TRBV12-4, with TRBD1 matching over 8 bases. The J segment lost 3 bases and the V segment lost 7 bases, leaving 7 bases of the junction unmatched. This CDR3 is built from 14 residues. For the CDR3, the DNA is TGTGCCAGCAAGCGGACAGGGAGTGACTATGGCTACACCTTC. Amino acids: CASKRTGSDYGYTF.

This clonotype has more than one count but fewer than ten. This chain connects TRBV10-3 to TRBJ2-3, with D maybe TRBD1 (7 bases). The CDR3 is 14 residues long. Germline V gene sequence: CDR1 ENHRY, CDR2 SYGVKD. Trimming removed 5 bases from V and 4 bases from J, with 13 bases in between. Here the CDR3 DNA reads TGTGCCATCAGTAAGGGCAGGGGGGCAGATACGCAGTATTTT. As protein: CAISKGRGADTQYF.

This clonotype showed up many times. The chain joins TRBV12-3 or TRBV12-4 to TRBJ2-2, with 8 bases lining up with TRBD2. The CDR3 is made up of 15 amino acids. V lost 7 bases, J lost 3 bases, and 7 bases stayed unmatched. The CDR3 sequence is CASKVAGQDTGELFF. The CDR3 DNA follows: TGTGCCAGCAAGGTAGCGGGGCAAGACACCGGGGAGCTGTTTTTT.